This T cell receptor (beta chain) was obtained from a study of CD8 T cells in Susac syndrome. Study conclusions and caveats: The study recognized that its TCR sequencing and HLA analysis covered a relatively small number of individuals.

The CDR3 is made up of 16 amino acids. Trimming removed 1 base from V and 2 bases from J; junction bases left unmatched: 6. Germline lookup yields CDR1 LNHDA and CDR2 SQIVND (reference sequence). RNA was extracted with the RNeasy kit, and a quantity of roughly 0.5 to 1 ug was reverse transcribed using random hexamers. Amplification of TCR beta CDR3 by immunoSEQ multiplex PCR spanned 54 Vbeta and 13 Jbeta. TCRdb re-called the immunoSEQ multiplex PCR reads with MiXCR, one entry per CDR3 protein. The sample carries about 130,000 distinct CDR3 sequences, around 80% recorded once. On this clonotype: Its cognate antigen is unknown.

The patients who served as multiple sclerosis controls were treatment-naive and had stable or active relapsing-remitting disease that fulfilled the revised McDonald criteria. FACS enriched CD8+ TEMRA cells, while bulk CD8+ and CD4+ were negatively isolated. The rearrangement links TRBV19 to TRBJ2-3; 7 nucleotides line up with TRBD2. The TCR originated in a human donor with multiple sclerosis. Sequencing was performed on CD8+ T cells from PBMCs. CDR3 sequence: CASSIGGGPFTDTQYF. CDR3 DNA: TGTGCCAGTAGTATAGGGGGGGGACCCTTCACAGATACGCAGTATTTT.